The source of this TCR beta chain is a study of prognosis after radiotherapy for stage I lung cancer. At the level of the study: Four to six patients had oligometastatic NSCLC after their primary tumor was surgically resected, and fourteen patients had newly diagnosed primary stage I lung tumors. Distant metastases struck a few patients a median of roughly 7 months after radiotherapy; some 15 showed no significant progression.

A word on this clonotype: Antigen: not known.

Node-negative status on CT and PET/CT applied to all patients, none having prior chemotherapy, radiotherapy or other malignancies. General study findings and limits: Some patients went on to develop distant metastases. Their Shannon entropy after stereotactic body radiation therapy was lower, and its change from baseline was also lower.

Genomic DNA was subjected to two-round multiplex PCR for amplification of TCR beta CDR3. Gene-specific TRBV and TRBJ primers were used in PCR round one. TCRdb independently ran MiXCR on the multiplex PCR reads; one entry per CDR3 protein. The sample records 20,000 to 25,000 distinct CDR3 sequences, about 37% being singletons. Trimming cost V 2 bases and J 5 bases, with 18 bases left between them. There are 16 residues in the CDR3. Germline lookup yields CDR1 MNHEY and CDR2 SVGEGT. V usage is TRBV6-2 or TRBV6-3 and J usage is TRBJ1-1, with a tentative D call TRBD1 (6 bases). The receptor's source is a donor over 45 with non-small cell lung cancer. This specimen was PBMCs, taken before or after stereotactic body radiation therapy (not recorded which). The DNA of the CDR3 is TGTGCCAGCAGTTACGTGGGGGGCAGGACGGTGACTGAAGCTTTCTTT. This translates into CASSYVGGRTVTEAFF.